A single T cell receptor beta chain is shown here with its context. The antigen is unknown. V dropped 3 bases and J dropped 3; count of bases not matched to a gene: 6. The CDR3 has 15 residues. In germline, CDR1 is WNHNN, CDR2 SYGVQD (reference sequence). The data originate from a study of long-term antiretroviral therapy in people with HIV. Study-wide results and caveats: Dominating the repertoire at all time points were the clones that expanded before ART. Upon ART, diversity increased but remained lower than transplant donor controls. HIV repertoires covered narrower CDR3 length ranges than controls did.

Sequencing used immunoSEQ v3.0 at survey level. The repertoire was sequenced with immunoSEQ multiplex PCR; TCRdb's copy has only in-frame clones and lacks some. Among roughly 36,000 clones listed, about 80% were seen once. The source material was unsorted PBMCs, sampled 0.4 years before starting antiretroviral therapy. The chain recombines TRBV10-1 with TRBJ1-1; 8 bases fit TRBD1. The TCR sequence derives from a man aged 18 to 30 with HIV. The CDR3 here is CASSEGQGADTEAFF. The CDR3, as DNA: TGCGCCAGCAGTGAAGGTCAGGGGGCGGACACTGAAGCTTTCTTT.